Sequencing of this T cell receptor beta chain was carried out in a study of T-cell memory formation after mild COVID-19. Overall study: TCR clusters were mostly donor specific.

TCRdb redid the calling of the 5' RACE reads with MiXCR, one entry per CDR3 protein. This table holds fewer than 650,000 distinct CDR3 sequences, roughly 17% found once. As for this clonotype: What it binds is not known.

Trimming at V came to 7 bases and at J to 0 bases, leaving 7 bases not matched to a gene. The CDR3 extends over 17 amino acids. The germline V gene has CDR1 MNHNS and CDR2 SASEGT. Study-wide points: Mainly in CM and EM were contracting CD4+ clones; CD8+ were in EMRA. Clones contracting over day 15 to 85 were CD4/CD8 balanced, with later expanders leaning CD4+. Detection of some responders pre-infection suggested pre-existing cross-reactive memory T cells participated.

The sample comprised PBMCs or a T cell subset sorted from them (not recorded which). The receptor comes from an adult woman who had mild COVID-19 (a few samples of this study predate the infection). Cell type and time point are not known. The chain employs TRBV6-1 and TRBJ2-1; 12 bases agree with TRBD2. The CDR3 region has the DNA TGTGCCAGCACGCGGACTAGCGGGGCCAGCTCCTACAATGAGCAGTTCTTC. This sequence encodes CASTRTSGASSYNEQFF.